These 10 T cell receptor beta chains came from one sample sequenced in a study of blood T cell repertoires in COVID-19. TCRdb's copy holds only in-frame clones and misses some; the assay was immunoSEQ multiplex PCR. Among approximately 140,000 clones, about four fifths were seen once, and the ten largest hold approximately 9%. The sequenced sample was peripheral blood. The origin of the receptors is a woman of 80 years or more in a cohort sampled during active or convalescent COVID-19.

The chain links TRBV27 to TRBJ2-3; 8 nucleotides match TRBD1. The CDR3 is 16 amino acids. Germline V gene sequence: CDR1 MNHEY, CDR2 SMNVEV (reference sequence). Trimming removed 3 bases from V and 2 bases from J; junction bases left unmatched: 7. The CDR3 nucleotides are TGTGCCAGCAGTTTCCGCAGGGGGCGCCCCACAGATACGCAGTATTTT. Its translation is CASSFRRGRPTDTQYF.

The chain uses TRBV6-2 or TRBV6-3 and TRBJ1-1, with 9 bases that match TRBD1. The CDR3 spans 17 residues. CDR1 and CDR2 (germline): MNHEY, SVGEGT. The V and J ends lost 2 bases and 1 base, in that order; junction bases with no gene match: 8. The CDR3 sequence is CASSYGGQGSRNTEAFF. The CDR3, as DNA: TGTGCCAGCAGTTACGGGGGACAGGGATCACGGAACACTGAAGCTTTCTTT.

DNA of the CDR3: TGTGCCAGCAGGGACAGCTCTGGAAACACCATATATTTT. Translated: CASRDSSGNTIYF. This sequence joins TRBV6-5 and TRBJ1-3, with D maybe TRBD1 (6 bases). The germline V gene encodes CDR1 MNHEY and CDR2 SVGAGI. This CDR3 is built from 13 residues. Trimming took 6 bases from V and 0 from J, leaving 6 bases between them.

This clone was observed a few times. This rearrangement joins TRBV30 to TRBJ1-4, with 7 bases aligning to TRBD1. This CDR3 has 13 amino acids. Germline lookup yields CDR1 GTSNPN and CDR2 SVGIG (reference sequence). This chain's CDR3 is CAVRGRGFEKLFF. The CDR3 DNA sequence: TGTGCTGTCCGGGGCAGGGGGTTCGAAAAACTGTTTTTT. The whole variable domain, remainder taken from reference TRBV30 and TRBJ1-4, is SQTIHQWPATLVQPVGSPLSLECTVEGTSNPNLYWYRQAAGRGLQLLFYSVGIGQISSEVPQNLSASRPQDRQFILSSKKLLLSDSGFYLCAVRGRGFEKLFFGSGTQLSVL.

This clone appeared a few times. Relative to the germline gene, one junction end is altered; a read error may explain this. V gene TRBV7-7 combines with J gene TRBJ2-2; 7 nucleotides agree with TRBD1. The CDR3 has 16 residues. Per germline, CDR1 SSHAT and CDR2 FNYEAQ (reference sequence). CDR3 residues: CASSLQMAGGTGELFF. The DNA of the CDR3 is TGTGCTAGCAGCTTACAAATGGCAGGGGGCACCGGGGAGCTGTTTTTT.

The J gene is TRBJ2-3, the V gene TRBV11-3; 7 positions agree with TRBD2. The J segment lost 6 bases and the V segment lost 8 bases, leaving 8 bases of the junction unmatched. The germline CDR1 and CDR2 sequences are SGHNT and YENEEA. The CDR3 length is 13 residues. CDR3 residues: CASGTERGDTQYF. The CDR3 nucleotides read TGTGCCAGCGGCACAGAGCGGGGTGATACGCAGTATTTT.

The chain employs TRBV7-9 and TRBJ2-3, with a weak D call TRBD1 (7 bases). Germline CDR1 and CDR2: SEHNR and FQNEAQ (reference sequence). Between the trimmed V and J ends, which lost 3 bases and 5 bases, there was a span of 12 bases. CDR3 length: 14 residues. Written as DNA, the CDR3 is TGTGCCAGCAGCTTCTCAGGGGGGCAAGATACGCAGTATTTT. This sequence encodes CASSFSGGQDTQYF.

This sequence joins TRBV9 and TRBJ1-4; D gene unclear. CDR1 is SGDLS and CDR2 is YYNGEE in the germline V gene. This CDR3 spans 14 amino acids. V gave up 2 bases and J gave up 4 bases, with 9 bases separating them. This CDR3 reads CASSVDGDNEKLFF. The CDR3 DNA sequence: TGTGCCAGCAGCGTTGATGGAGATAATGAAAAACTGTTTTTT.

The genes are TRBV6-5 and TRBJ1-2, with 9 nucleotides matching TRBD1. Germline values: CDR1 MNHEY, CDR2 SVGAGI. The CDR3 totals 15 residues. V shed 4 bases and J 6 bases; nucleotides not matched to a gene: 9. CDR3 residues: CASSSGQGKVHGYTF. CDR3 bases: TGTGCCAGCAGTTCCGGACAGGGGAAAGTGCATGGCTACACCTTC.

The chain employs TRBV19 and TRBJ1-2, with 9 positions matching TRBD1. From germline, CDR1 is LNHDA and CDR2 SQIVND (reference sequence). Trimming removed 6 bases from V and 1 base from J; junction bases left unmatched: 9. This CDR3 is 16 amino acids long. The CDR3 DNA sequence: TGTGCCAGTAGGACCCGACAGGGGGTACTTAACTATGGCTACACCTTC. Translation gives CASRTRQGVLNYGYTF.